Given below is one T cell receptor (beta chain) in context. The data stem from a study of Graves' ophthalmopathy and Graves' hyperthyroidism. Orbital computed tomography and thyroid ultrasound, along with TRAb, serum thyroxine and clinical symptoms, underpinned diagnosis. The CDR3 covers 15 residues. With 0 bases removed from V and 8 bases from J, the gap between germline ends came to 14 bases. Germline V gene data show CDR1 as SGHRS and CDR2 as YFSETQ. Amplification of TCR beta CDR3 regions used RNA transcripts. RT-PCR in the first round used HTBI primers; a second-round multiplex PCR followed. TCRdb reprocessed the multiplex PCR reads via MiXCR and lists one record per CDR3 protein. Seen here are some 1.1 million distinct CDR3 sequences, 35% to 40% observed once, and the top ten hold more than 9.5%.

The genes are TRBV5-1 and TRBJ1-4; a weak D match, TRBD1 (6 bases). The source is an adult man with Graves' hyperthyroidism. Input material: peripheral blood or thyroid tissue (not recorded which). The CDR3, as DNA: TGCGCCAGCAGCTTGGGGGGGCCCGTCCAGGAAAAACTGTTTTTT. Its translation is CASSLGGPVQEKLFF.